This T cell receptor (beta chain) was retrieved from a study of T cell responses to AZD1222 COVID-19 vaccine. TCRdb's copy holds only in-frame clones and misses some; the assay was immunoSEQ multiplex PCR. The data contain roughly 180,000 clones, 90% to 95% of them singletons. CDR1 and CDR2 from the germline V gene are GTSNPN and SVGIG (reference sequence). This CDR3 is built from 14 residues. Trimming cost V 5 bases and J 0 bases, with 10 bases left between them. Notes on the study in general: Reportedly, nearly half of unique spike TCRs recognized epitopes outside B.1.351/B.1.1.7 mutations. Just 5 to 7 people given AZD1222 tested seropositive at baseline.

It was second doses at about 4 or about 12 weeks that were pooled. In regard to this clone: Its matching antigen is unknown.

This receptor was taken from an adult who received the AZD1222 COVID-19 vaccine. The sequencing here drew on peripheral blood, taken 28 days after the second AZD1222 dose. This chain joins TRBV30 and TRBJ2-2; the D is unclear. The CDR3 sequence: CAWLRATNTGELFF. Written as DNA, the CDR3 is TGTGCCTGGCTCCGGGCCACGAACACCGGGGAGCTGTTTTTT.